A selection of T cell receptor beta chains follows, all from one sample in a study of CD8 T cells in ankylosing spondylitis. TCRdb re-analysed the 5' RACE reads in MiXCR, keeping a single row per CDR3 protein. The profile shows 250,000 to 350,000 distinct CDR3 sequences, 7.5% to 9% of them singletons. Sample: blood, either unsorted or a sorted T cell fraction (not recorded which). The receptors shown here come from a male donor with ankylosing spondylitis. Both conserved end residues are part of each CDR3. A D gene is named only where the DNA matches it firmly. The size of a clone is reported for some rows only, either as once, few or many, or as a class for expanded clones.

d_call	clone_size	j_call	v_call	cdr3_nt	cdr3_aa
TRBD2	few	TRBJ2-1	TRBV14	TGTGCCAGCAGCGAACTAGCGGGAGGCTATGAGCAGTTCTTC	CASSELAGGYEQFF
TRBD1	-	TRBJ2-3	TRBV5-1	TGCGCCAGCAGCTTCTCAGGGGGCGAAGTGGGTGGCAACGCGCAGTATTTT	CASSFSGGEVGGNAQYF
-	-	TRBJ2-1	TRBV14	TGTGCCAGCAGCCAAGTTGAGGGTAATGAGCAGTTCTTC	CASSQVEGNEQFF
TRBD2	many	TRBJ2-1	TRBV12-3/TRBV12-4	TGTGCCAGCAGTTTAGGGACTAGCGAACATGAGCAGTTCTTC	CASSLGTSEHEQFF
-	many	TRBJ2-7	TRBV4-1	TGCGCCAGCAGCCGGGGGCCCTCGACAGGGGAGGGCTACGAGCAGTACTTC	CASSRGPSTGEGYEQYF
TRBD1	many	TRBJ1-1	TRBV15	TGTGCCACCAGCCCCGGGACAGGGATGAACACTGAAGCTTTCTTT	CATSPGTGMNTEAFF
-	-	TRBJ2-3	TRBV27	TGTGCCAGCAGTTTTCGCGGTACTAGCACAGATACGCAGTATTTT	CASSFRGTSTDTQYF
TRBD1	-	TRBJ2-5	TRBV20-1	TGCAGTGCTCGCTTGACAGGGTTTGTTGAAGAGACCCAGTACTTC	CSARLTGFVEETQYF
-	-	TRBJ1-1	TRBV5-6	TGTGCCAGCAGCTTGGAGGGGGCTGAAGCTTTCTTT	CASSLEGAEAFF
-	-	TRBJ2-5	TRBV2	TGTGCCAGCATGTTGGGTCGGTCGGAGACCCAGTACTTC	CASMLGRSETQYF
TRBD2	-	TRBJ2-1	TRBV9	TGTGCCAGCAGCGCCGGGACTAGCGTATCCTACAATGAGCAGTTCTTC	CASSAGTSVSYNEQFF
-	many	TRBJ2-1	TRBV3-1	TGTGCCAGCAGCCTGTCTCAGAGTTACAATGAGCAGTTCTTC	CASSLSQSYNEQFF
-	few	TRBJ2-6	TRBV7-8	TGTGCCAGCAGCTTAGAGGGTACTAACTCTGGGGCCAACGTCCTGACTTTC	CASSLEGTNSGANVLTF
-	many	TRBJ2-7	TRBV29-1	TGCAGCGTTGTTCTGGCGGATCATCCCTACGAGCAGTACTTC	CSVVLADHPYEQYF
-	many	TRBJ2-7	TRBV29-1	TGCAGCGTGCGGGACGTCGGCGAGCAGTACTTC	CSVRDVGEQYF
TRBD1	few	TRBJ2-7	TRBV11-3	TGTGCCAGCAGCTTAGGAGACAGGGAAAGCGAGCAGTACTTC	CASSLGDRESEQYF
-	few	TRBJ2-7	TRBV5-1	TGCGCCAGCAGCTTGGCTTTTGGAGAGCAGTACTTC	CASSLAFGEQYF
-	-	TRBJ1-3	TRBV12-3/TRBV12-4	TGTGCCAGCAGTTTCAGGGGAATGAGCGGAAACACCATATATTTT	CASSFRGMSGNTIYF
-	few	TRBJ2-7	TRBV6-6	TGTGCCAGCAGGGAGGGGCGAGCCTACGAGCAGTACTTC	CASREGRAYEQYF
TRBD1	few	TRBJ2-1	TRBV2	TGTGCCAGCAGACTAACAGGGGTGAATGAGCAGTTCTTC	CASRLTGVNEQFF
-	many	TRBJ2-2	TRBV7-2	TGTGCCAGCAGCTCCTTTACTGCCGGGGAGCTGTTTTTT	CASSSFTAGELFF
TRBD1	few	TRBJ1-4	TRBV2	TGTGCCAGCAGTGACCGGGACAGTAATGAAAAACTGTTTTTT	CASSDRDSNEKLFF
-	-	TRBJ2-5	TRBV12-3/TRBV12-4	TGTGCCAGCAGTTTCTTTCTCCGGACAGAACAAGAGACCCAGTACTTC	CASSFFLRTEQETQYF
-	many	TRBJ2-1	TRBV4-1	TGCGCCAGCAGCCAAGCAGGGGGGGAATACAATGAGCAGTTCTTC	CASSQAGGEYNEQFF
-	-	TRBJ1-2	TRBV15	TGTGCCACCAGCAGAGTTACAGGGTACTCTGGCTACACCTTC	CATSRVTGYSGYTF
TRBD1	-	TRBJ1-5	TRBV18	TGTGCCAGCTCACCCGCGGGACAGTTAAATCAGCCCCAGCATTTT	CASSPAGQLNQPQHF
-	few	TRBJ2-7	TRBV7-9	TGTGCCAGCAGCTTAGACCTAGTTCCCGGCGAGCAGTACTTC	CASSLDLVPGEQYF
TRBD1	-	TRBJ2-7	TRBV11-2	TGTGCCAGCAGCTTCGAAAGGACAGGCGAGCAGTACTTC	CASSFERTGEQYF
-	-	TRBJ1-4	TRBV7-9	TGTGCCAGCAGCTTAGGAGAGTTAACTAATGAAAAACTGTTTTTT	CASSLGELTNEKLFF
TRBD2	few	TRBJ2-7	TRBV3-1	TGTGCCAGCAGCCAGACTAGCGGGAGCGCCTACGAGCAGTACTTC	CASSQTSGSAYEQYF
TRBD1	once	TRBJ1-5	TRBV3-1	TGTGCCAGCAGCCCAACAGGGGGCCATCAGCCCCAGCATTTT	CASSPTGGHQPQHF